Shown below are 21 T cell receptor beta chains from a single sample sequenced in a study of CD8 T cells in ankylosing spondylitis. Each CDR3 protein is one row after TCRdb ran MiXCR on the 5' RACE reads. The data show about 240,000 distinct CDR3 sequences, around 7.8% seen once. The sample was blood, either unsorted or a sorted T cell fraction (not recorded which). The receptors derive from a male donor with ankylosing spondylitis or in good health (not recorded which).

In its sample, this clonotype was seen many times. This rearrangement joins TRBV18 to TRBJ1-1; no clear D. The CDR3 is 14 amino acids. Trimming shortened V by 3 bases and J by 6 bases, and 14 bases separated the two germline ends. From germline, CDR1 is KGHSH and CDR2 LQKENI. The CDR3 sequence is CASSPFRRESEAFF. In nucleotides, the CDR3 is TGTGCCAGCTCACCTTTCAGGAGAGAGTCTGAAGCTTTCTTT.

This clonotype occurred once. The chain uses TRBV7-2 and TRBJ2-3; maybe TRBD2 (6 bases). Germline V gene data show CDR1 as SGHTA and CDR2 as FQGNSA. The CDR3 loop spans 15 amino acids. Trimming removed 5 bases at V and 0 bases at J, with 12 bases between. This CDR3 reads CASSTGLPSTDTQYF. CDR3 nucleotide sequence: TGTGCCAGCAGCACGGGACTTCCTAGCACAGATACGCAGTATTTT.

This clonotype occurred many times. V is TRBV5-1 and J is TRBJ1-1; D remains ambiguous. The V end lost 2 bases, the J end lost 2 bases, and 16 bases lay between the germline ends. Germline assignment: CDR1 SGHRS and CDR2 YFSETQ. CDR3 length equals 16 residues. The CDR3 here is CASSLGPKGINTEAFF. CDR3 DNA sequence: TGCGCCAGCAGCTTAGGACCGAAAGGGATCAACACTGAAGCTTTCTTT.

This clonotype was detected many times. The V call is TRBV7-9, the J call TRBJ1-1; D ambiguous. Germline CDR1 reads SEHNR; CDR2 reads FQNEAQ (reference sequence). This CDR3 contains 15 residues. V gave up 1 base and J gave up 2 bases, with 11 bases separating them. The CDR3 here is CASSLDASQNTEAFF. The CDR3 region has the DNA TGTGCCAGCAGCTTAGACGCCAGCCAAAACACTGAAGCTTTCTTT. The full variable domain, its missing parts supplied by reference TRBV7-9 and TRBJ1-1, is DTGVSQNPRHKITKRGQNVTFRCDPISEHNRLYWYRQTLGQGPEFLTYFQNEAQLEKSRLLSDRFSAERPKGSFSTLEIQRTEQGDSAMYLCASSLDASQNTEAFFGQGTRLTVV.

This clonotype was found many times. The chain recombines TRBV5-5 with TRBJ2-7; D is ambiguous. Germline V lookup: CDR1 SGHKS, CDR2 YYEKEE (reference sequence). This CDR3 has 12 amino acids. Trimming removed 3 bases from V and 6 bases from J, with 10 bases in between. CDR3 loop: CASSSHLGEQYF. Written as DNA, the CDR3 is TGTGCCAGCAGCTCCCACCTGGGCGAGCAGTACTTC. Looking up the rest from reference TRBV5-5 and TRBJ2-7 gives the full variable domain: DAGVTQSPTHLIKTRGQQVTLRCSPISGHKSVSWYQQVLGQGPQFIFQYYEKEERGRGNFPDRFSARQFPNYSSELNVNALLLGDSALYLCASSSHLGEQYFGPGTRLTVT.

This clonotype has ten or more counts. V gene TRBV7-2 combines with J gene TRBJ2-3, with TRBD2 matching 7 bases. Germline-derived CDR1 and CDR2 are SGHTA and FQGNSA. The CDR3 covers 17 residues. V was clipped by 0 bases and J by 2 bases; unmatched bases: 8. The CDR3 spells CASSLAWASGPTDTQYF. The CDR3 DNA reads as TGTGCCAGCAGCTTAGCGTGGGCTAGCGGCCCCACAGATACGCAGTATTTT.

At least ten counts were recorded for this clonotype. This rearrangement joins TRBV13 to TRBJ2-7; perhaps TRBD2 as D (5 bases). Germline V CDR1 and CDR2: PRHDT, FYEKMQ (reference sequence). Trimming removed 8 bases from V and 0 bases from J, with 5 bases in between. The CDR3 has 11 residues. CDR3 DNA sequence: TGTGCCAGCGGACTCTCCTACGAGCAGTACTTC. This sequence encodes CASGLSYEQYF.

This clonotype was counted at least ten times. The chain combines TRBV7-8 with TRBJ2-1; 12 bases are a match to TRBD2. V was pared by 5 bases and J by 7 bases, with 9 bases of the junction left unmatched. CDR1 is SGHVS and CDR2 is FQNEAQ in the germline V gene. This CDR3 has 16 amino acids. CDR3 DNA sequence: TGTGCCAGCAGCCCTCCGACTAGCGGGAGTGGGAATGAGCAGTTCTTC. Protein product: CASSPPTSGSGNEQFF.

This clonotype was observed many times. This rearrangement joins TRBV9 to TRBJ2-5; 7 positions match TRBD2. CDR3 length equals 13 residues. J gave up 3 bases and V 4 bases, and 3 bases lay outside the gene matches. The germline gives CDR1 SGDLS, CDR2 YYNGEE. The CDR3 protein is CASSPGTKETQYF. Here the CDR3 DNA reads TGTGCCAGCAGCCCCGGGACTAAAGAGACCCAGTACTTC.

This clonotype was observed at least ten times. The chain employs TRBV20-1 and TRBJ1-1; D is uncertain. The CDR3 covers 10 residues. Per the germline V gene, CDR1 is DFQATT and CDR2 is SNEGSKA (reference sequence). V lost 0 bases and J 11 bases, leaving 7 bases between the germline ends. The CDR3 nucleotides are TGCAGTGCTAGAGACGGCCCTGCTTTCTTT. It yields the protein CSARDGPAFF.

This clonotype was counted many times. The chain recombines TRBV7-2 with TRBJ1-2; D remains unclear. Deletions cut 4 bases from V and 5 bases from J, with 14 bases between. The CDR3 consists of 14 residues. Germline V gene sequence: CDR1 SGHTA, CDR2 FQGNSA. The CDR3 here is CASSSGRGLYGYTF. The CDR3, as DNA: TGTGCCAGCAGCTCCGGCCGAGGTTTGTATGGCTACACCTTC.

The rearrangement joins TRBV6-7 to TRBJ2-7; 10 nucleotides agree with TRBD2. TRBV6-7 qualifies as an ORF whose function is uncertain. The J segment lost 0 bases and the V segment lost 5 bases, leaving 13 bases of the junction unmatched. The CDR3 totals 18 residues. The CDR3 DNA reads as TGTGCCAGCAGTCGCGATTTAGCGGGGGGCCCTAACTCCTACGAGCAGTACTTC. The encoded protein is CASSRDLAGGPNSYEQYF.

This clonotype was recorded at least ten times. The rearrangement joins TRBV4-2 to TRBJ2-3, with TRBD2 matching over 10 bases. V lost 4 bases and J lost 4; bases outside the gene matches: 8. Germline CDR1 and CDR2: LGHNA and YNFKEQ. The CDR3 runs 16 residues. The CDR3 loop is CASSPRTSGEADTQYF. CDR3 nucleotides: TGTGCCAGCAGCCCCCGGACTAGCGGTGAAGCAGATACGCAGTATTTT.

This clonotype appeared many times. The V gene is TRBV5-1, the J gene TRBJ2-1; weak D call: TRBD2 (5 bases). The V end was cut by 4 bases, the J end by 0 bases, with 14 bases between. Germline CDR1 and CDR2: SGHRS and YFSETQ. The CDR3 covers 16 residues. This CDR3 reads CASSLQAASSYNEQFF. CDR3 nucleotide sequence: TGCGCCAGCAGCCTCCAAGCGGCGAGCTCCTACAATGAGCAGTTCTTC.

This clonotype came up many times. CDR3 in DNA: TGCGCCAGCAGCTTGCGTCAGAGCACAGATACGCAGTATTTT. Translating gives CASSLRQSTDTQYF. The chain carries TRBV5-1 and TRBJ2-3; D gene uncertain. Trimming pared 1 base from V and 0 bases from J, leaving 6 bases between. Germline CDR1 and CDR2: SGHRS and YFSETQ. The CDR3 contains 14 residues.

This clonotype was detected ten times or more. Here the CDR3 reads CASSLLSGGGNNEQFF. The CDR3 bases are TGCGCCAGCAGCTTGTTATCCGGGGGGGGTAACAATGAGCAGTTCTTC. This rearrangement joins TRBV5-1 to TRBJ2-1; TRBD2 agrees at 8 bases. With V trimmed by 1 base and J by 5 bases, 8 bases remained unmatched. CDR1 and CDR2 from the germline V gene are SGHRS and YFSETQ. CDR3 length: 16 amino acids.

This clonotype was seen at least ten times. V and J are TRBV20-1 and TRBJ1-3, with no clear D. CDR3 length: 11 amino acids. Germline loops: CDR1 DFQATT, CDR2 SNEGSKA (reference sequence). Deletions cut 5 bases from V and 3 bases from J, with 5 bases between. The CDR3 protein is CSAPSGNTIYF. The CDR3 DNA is TGCAGTGCTCCCAGTGGAAACACCATATATTTT.

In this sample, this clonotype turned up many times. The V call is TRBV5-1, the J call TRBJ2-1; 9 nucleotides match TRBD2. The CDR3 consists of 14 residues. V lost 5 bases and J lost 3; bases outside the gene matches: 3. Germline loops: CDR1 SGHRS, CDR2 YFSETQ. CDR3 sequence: CASRPSGVYNEQFF. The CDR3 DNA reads TGCGCCAGCAGGCCTAGCGGGGTCTACAATGAGCAGTTCTTC. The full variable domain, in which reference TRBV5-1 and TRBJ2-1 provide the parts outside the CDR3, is KAGVTQTPRYLIKTRGQQVTLSCSPISGHRSVSWYQQTPGQGLQFLFEYFSETQRNKGNFPGRFSGRQFSNSRSEMNVSTLELGDSALYLCASRPSGVYNEQFFGPGTRLTVL.

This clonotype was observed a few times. In DNA form, the CDR3 reads TGCGCCAGCATTGGACCCGCGAACACCGGGGAGCTGTTTTTT. It is translated as CASIGPANTGELFF. The chain employs TRBV5-1 and TRBJ2-2; D is unresolved. Germline V lookup: CDR1 SGHRS, CDR2 YFSETQ. V was trimmed by 6 bases and J by 0 bases, leaving 9 bases between them. This CDR3 contains 14 residues.

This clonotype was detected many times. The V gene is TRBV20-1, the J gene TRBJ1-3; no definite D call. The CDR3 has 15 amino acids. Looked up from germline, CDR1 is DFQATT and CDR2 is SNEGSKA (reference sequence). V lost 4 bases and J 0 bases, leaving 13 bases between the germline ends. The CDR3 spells CSAIGRHRSGNTIYF. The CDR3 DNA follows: TGCAGTGCTATCGGACGGCACCGCTCTGGAAACACCATATATTTT.

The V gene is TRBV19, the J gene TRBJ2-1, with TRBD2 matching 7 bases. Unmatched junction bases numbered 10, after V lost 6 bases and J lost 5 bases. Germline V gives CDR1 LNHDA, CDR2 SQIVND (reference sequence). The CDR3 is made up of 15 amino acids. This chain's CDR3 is CASSHGASGNNEQFF. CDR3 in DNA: TGTGCCAGTAGCCACGGGGCTAGCGGTAACAATGAGCAGTTCTTC.